These 27 T cell receptor beta chains share one sample of origin, sequenced in a study of blood T cell repertoires in COVID-19. Some clones are missing from TCRdb's copy, which holds only in-frame ones; the method was immunoSEQ multiplex PCR. The table shows tens of thousands of clones, with around 73% occurring only once. Sequencing was done on a sample of peripheral blood. The receptors come from a woman in her seventies with acute or convalescent COVID-19.

The V and J genes are TRBV7-6 and TRBJ2-6; 8 bases align to TRBD1. The CDR3 has 18 residues. After removal of 5 bases from V and 0 bases from J, the junction contained 9 bases not matched to a gene. The germline V gene encodes CDR1 SGHVS and CDR2 FNYEAQ. DNA of the CDR3: TGTGCCAGCAGCCCAAGAGCCGGACAGGGCTCTGGGGCCAACGTCCTGACTTTC. It codes for CASSPRAGQGSGANVLTF.

The count of this clone is one. The genes are TRBV7-2 and TRBJ2-7; 7 bases are a match to TRBD1. Germline V gene lookup returns CDR1 SGHTA and CDR2 FQGNSA. V shed 0 bases and J 2 bases; nucleotides not matched to a gene: 7. The CDR3 length is 16 residues. The CDR3 region is CASSLADYRGTYEQYF. In nucleotides, the CDR3 is TGTGCCAGCAGCTTAGCCGATTACAGGGGTACCTACGAGCAGTACTTC.

A remark on this clone: A read error may account for a junction end that differs from germline. V usage is TRBV7-7 and J usage is TRBJ1-2; a possible D gene is TRBD1 (5 bases). This CDR3 has 20 residues. Germline V gene lookup returns CDR1 SSHAT and CDR2 FNYEAQ (reference sequence). CDR3 nucleotide sequence: TGTGCTAGCAGCTCAGCGACAGAAGGGAAGATGGGGGGACTGAACTATGGCTACACCTTC. Translated, it gives CASSSATEGKMGGLNYGYTF.

This clone was detected only once. The CDR3 bases are TGTGCCAGCAGTCCCCGGGGAGGCTCTAGGGGCACTGAAGCTTTCTTT. It specifies CASSPRGGSRGTEAFF. The J gene is TRBJ1-1, the V gene TRBV27, with TRBD1 as a possible D gene (5 bases). Trimming pared 5 bases from V and 4 bases from J, leaving 20 bases between. This CDR3 comprises 16 residues. The germline gives CDR1 MNHEY, CDR2 SMNVEV (reference sequence).

The J gene is TRBJ1-2, the V gene TRBV12-3 or TRBV12-4; D gene ambiguous. CDR3 length: 13 residues. Trimming stripped 6 bases from V and 3 bases from J, with 11 bases between. DNA of the CDR3: TGTGCCAGCAGCTGGCGGTCTTACTATGGCTACACCTTC. Its translation is CASSWRSYYGYTF.

The CDR3 region is CASSWGAGGIAFF. CDR3 DNA sequence: TGTGCCAGCAGCTGGGGGGCAGGGGGCATAGCTTTCTTT. This chain uses TRBV5-6 with TRBJ1-1; 8 nucleotides agree with TRBD1. This CDR3 is 13 amino acids long. Trimming removed 3 bases from V and 10 bases from J; junction bases left unmatched: 8. Looked up from germline, CDR1 is SGHDT and CDR2 is YYEEEE.

The chain has TRBV6-5 and TRBJ1-1, with 7 nucleotides matching TRBD1. Germline values: CDR1 MNHEY, CDR2 SVGAGI. Unmatched junction bases numbered 15, after V lost 9 bases and J lost 5 bases. The CDR3 covers 15 residues. The CDR3 DNA sequence: TGTGCCAGTACACAGGGGAAACTATCGGTGACTGAAGCTTTCTTT. This gives the protein CASTQGKLSVTEAFF.

This chain uses TRBV18 with TRBJ1-4; TRBD1 might be the D (6 bases). This CDR3 spans 18 amino acids. Germline assignment: CDR1 KGHSH and CDR2 LQKENI. The V end was cut by 2 bases, the J end by 8 bases, with 24 bases between. This CDR3 is CASSPAGAVFGFPEKLFF. The DNA of the CDR3 is TGTGCCAGCTCACCAGCAGGGGCGGTTTTTGGGTTTCCCGAAAAACTGTTTTTT.

The chain is built from TRBV29-1 and TRBJ2-2, with no clear D. Germline assignment: CDR1 SQVTM and CDR2 ANQGSEA. V lost 4 bases, J lost 4 bases, and 7 bases lay in between. The CDR3 has 12 amino acids. CDR3 DNA sequence: TGCAGCGTTGCAGGTCGCACCGGGGAGCTGTTTTTT. It translates to CSVAGRTGELFF.

The chain employs TRBV7-9 and TRBJ1-6, with 9 bases that match TRBD1. The CDR3 runs 16 residues. The trim removed 5 bases at V and 3 bases at J, leaving 5 bases unmatched. Per germline, CDR1 SEHNR and CDR2 FQNEAQ (reference sequence). The CDR3 nucleotides are TGTGCCAGCAGCGGACAGGGGAATTTCTATAATTCACCCCTCCACTTT. Its translation: CASSGQGNFYNSPLHF. The complete variable domain, with remaining parts taken from reference TRBV7-9 and TRBJ1-6, reads DTGVSQNPRHKITKRGQNVTFRCDPISEHNRLYWYRQTLGQGPEFLTYFQNEAQLEKSRLLSDRFSAERPKGSFSTLEIQRTEQGDSAMYLCASSGQGNFYNSPLHFGNGTRLTVT.

The chain employs TRBV5-1 and TRBJ2-5; possible D gene TRBD2, 6 bases. The V end lost 4 bases, the J end lost 2 bases, and 12 bases lay between the germline ends. There are 14 residues in the CDR3. Germline-derived CDR1 and CDR2 are SGHRS and YFSETQ. For the CDR3, the DNA is TGCGCCAGCAGCATGGGACTGCTGCAAGAGACCCAGTACTTC. It codes for CASSMGLLQETQYF.

V gene TRBV2 combines with J gene TRBJ2-7, with D possibly matching TRBD2 (5 bases). Germline CDR1 is SNHLY and CDR2 is FYNNEI. Between the trimmed V and J ends, which lost 5 bases and 9 bases, there was a span of 11 bases. CDR3 length: 11 residues. The CDR3 reads CASSSGSGQYF. CDR3 sequence (DNA): TGTGCCAGCAGTTCGGGCAGCGGGCAGTACTTC.

This chain joins TRBV6-5 and TRBJ1-6, with a tentative D call TRBD1 (6 bases). Germline CDR1 is MNHEY and CDR2 is SVGAGI. Trimming took 7 bases from V and 11 from J, leaving 15 bases between them. This CDR3 has 13 residues. The CDR3 bases are TGTGCCAGCACGCTACAGGGCGTACCACCCCTCCACTTT. Translation gives CASTLQGVPPLHF.

V gene TRBV11-3 combines with J gene TRBJ2-1; 14 bases line up with TRBD2. The V gene's germline CDR1 is SGHNT and CDR2 YENEEA. The CDR3 length is 16 residues. The trim removed 2 bases at V and 6 bases at J, leaving 3 bases unmatched. The CDR3 protein is CASSLRTSGGPNEQFF. The DNA for the CDR3 is TGTGCCAGCAGCTTAAGGACTAGCGGGGGGCCCAATGAGCAGTTCTTC.

V is TRBV27 and J is TRBJ1-5; a possible D gene is TRBD1 (5 bases). Looked up from germline, CDR1 is MNHEY and CDR2 is SMNVEV (reference sequence). The CDR3 is 14 residues long. With 8 bases removed from V and 6 bases from J, the gap between germline ends came to 17 bases. CDR3 protein: CASSNGGDGQPQHF. The CDR3 coding sequence is TGTGCCAGCTCTAATGGAGGGGACGGTCAGCCCCAGCATTTT.

This chain connects TRBV10-3 to TRBJ2-3; D gene uncertain. The CDR3 contains 12 residues. V lost 5 bases, J lost 2 bases, and 5 bases lay in between. Germline assignment: CDR1 ENHRY and CDR2 SYGVKD. This CDR3 is CAISQITDTQYF. Here the CDR3 DNA reads TGTGCCATCAGTCAAATCACAGATACGCAGTATTTT.

This chain links TRBV3-1 (or the pseudogene TRBV3-2) with TRBJ2-3; D gene uncertain. Trimming cost V 8 bases and J 4 bases, with 13 bases left between them. Germline V gene sequence: CDR1 LGHDT, CDR2 YNNKEL (reference sequence). CDR3 size: 13 residues. This CDR3 reads CASASYLSDTQYF. As DNA, the CDR3 is TGTGCCAGCGCCTCCTATCTGTCAGATACGCAGTATTTT.

The CDR3 nucleotides are TGTGCCAGCTCACCCGGGACAGGGGATCAGCCCCAGCATTTT. This codes for CASSPGTGDQPQHF. The chain recombines TRBV18 with TRBJ1-5; 10 bases agree with TRBD1. Germline values: CDR1 KGHSH, CDR2 LQKENI. The CDR3 length is 14 residues. J lost 5 bases, V lost 3 bases, and 1 base had no gene match.

This chain uses TRBV25-1 with TRBJ1-2; 7 nucleotides line up with TRBD1. The CDR3 totals 12 residues. Germline V gives CDR1 MGHDK, CDR2 SYGVNS. The J segment lost 4 bases and the V segment lost 5 bases, leaving 1 base of the junction unmatched. The chain's CDR3 is CASSRQGYGYTF. For the CDR3, the DNA is TGTGCCAGCAGTAGACAGGGCTATGGCTACACCTTC.

V and J are TRBV10-3 and TRBJ2-1; D perhaps matches TRBD1 (6 bases). The CDR3 runs to 15 residues. Trimming took off 0 bases at V and 5 bases at J, with 11 bases between the two ends. The germline gives CDR1 ENHRY, CDR2 SYGVKD. The CDR3 DNA reads as TGTGCCATCAGTGAGTCGCCAGGGGAGAACAATGAGCAGTTCTTC. Translation gives CAISESPGENNEQFF.

V and J are TRBV2 and TRBJ1-6; tentatively, D is TRBD1 (6 bases). V was cut by 8 bases and J by 7 bases, with 12 bases left in between. The CDR3 sequence is 13 residues long. Germline loops: CDR1 SNHLY, CDR2 FYNNEI. The CDR3 nucleotides read TGTGCCAGCGGGGGGGGCCGAAATTCACCCCTCCACTTT. Its protein product is CASGGGRNSPLHF.

The chain is built from TRBV10-2 and TRBJ2-2; maybe TRBD2 (5 bases). The CDR3 is 10 residues long. Germline lookup yields CDR1 WSHSY and CDR2 SAAADI. Trimming left V 11 bases short and J 9 bases short, with 10 bases between. The CDR3 region is CAAGRRELFF. The CDR3, as DNA: TGCGCCGCGGGCCGACGGGAGCTGTTTTTT.

This chain joins TRBV18 and TRBJ1-3; TRBD1 might be the D (5 bases). Between the trimmed V and J ends, which lost 0 bases and 2 bases, there was a span of 5 bases. The CDR3 loop spans 14 amino acids. The germline V gene has CDR1 KGHSH and CDR2 LQKENI. CDR3 in amino acids: CASSPPTAGNTIYF. CDR3 nucleotide sequence: TGTGCCAGCTCACCACCGACAGCTGGAAACACCATATATTTT.

The gene calls are TRBV5-1 and TRBJ2-2; 8 nucleotides line up with TRBD1. The V gene's germline CDR1 is SGHRS and CDR2 YFSETQ. V was pared by 5 bases and J by 6 bases, with 6 bases of the junction left unmatched. The CDR3 contains 14 residues. The CDR3 spells CASRPLQGAGELFF. The CDR3 nucleotides are TGCGCCAGCAGGCCATTACAGGGGGCCGGGGAGCTGTTTTTT.

This chain connects TRBV2 to TRBJ2-2; 8 nucleotides align to TRBD1. V lost 7 bases and J lost 2; bases outside the gene matches: 6. From germline, CDR1 is SNHLY and CDR2 FYNNEI. The CDR3 spans 15 residues. This CDR3 reads CASTTDRANTGELFF. The CDR3, as DNA: TGTGCCAGCACCACGGACAGGGCAAACACCGGGGAGCTGTTTTTT.

The chain is built from TRBV6-6 and TRBJ1-1, with 10 bases lining up with TRBD1. CDR1 and CDR2 from the germline V gene are MNHNY and SVGAGI (reference sequence). The CDR3 loop spans 16 amino acids. The V and J ends lost 6 bases and 1 base, in that order; junction bases with no gene match: 8. The CDR3 reads CASRTDRGLPNTEAFF. Written as DNA, the CDR3 is TGTGCCAGCAGGACCGACAGGGGGCTACCGAACACTGAAGCTTTCTTT.

The CDR3 bases are TGTGCCAGCAGCCAAGAGTGGGCTAGCGGGGGCCCTCCCTCCTACAATGAGCAGTTCTTC. Translated: CASSQEWASGGPPSYNEQFF. The rearrangement uses TRBV3-1 (or the pseudogene TRBV3-2) and TRBJ2-1; TRBD2 matches at 10 bases. CDR1 and CDR2 (germline): LGHDT, YNNKEL (reference sequence). This CDR3 is 20 amino acids long. Trimming at V came to 0 bases and at J to 0 bases, leaving 11 bases not matched to a gene.